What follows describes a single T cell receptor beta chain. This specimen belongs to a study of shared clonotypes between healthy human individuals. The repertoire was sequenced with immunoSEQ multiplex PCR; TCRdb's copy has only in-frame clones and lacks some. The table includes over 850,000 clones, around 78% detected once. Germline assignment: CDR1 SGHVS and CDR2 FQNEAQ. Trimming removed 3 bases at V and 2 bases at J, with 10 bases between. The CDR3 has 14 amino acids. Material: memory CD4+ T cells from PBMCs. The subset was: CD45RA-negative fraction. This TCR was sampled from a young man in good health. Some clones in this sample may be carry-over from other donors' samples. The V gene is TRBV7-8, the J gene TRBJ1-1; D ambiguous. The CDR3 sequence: CASSFGRINTEAFF. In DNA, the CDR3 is TGTGCCAGCAGCTTCGGACGGATCAACACTGAAGCTTTCTTT.